This TCR beta chain was observed in a study of T cell responses to AZD1222 COVID-19 vaccine. Notes on the study in general: Possibly, clonal diversity was underestimated; donors were largely white British and included more females. The span of vaccine-associated CD4 TCRs extended across spike, with dominance at 160-218 and 743-854.

Comment on this clone: Its antigen remains unidentified.

Some clones are missing from TCRdb's copy, which holds only in-frame ones; the method was immunoSEQ multiplex PCR. The sample includes approximately 160,000 clones, around 94% seen only once; the top ten take about 0.9%. This material consisted of peripheral blood, taken on day 0 of AZD1222 vaccination. The TCR was taken from an adult in good health.

The CDR3 DNA reads as TGTGCCAGCAGCCTGGACAGCTCTGGGGCCAACGTCCTGACTTTC. This translates into CASSLDSSGANVLTF. The chain carries TRBV7-9 and TRBJ2-6, with TRBD1 as a possible D gene (6 bases). From germline, CDR1 is SEHNR and CDR2 FQNEAQ (reference sequence). The CDR3 length is 15 residues. V was trimmed by 5 bases and J by 0 bases, leaving 8 bases between them.